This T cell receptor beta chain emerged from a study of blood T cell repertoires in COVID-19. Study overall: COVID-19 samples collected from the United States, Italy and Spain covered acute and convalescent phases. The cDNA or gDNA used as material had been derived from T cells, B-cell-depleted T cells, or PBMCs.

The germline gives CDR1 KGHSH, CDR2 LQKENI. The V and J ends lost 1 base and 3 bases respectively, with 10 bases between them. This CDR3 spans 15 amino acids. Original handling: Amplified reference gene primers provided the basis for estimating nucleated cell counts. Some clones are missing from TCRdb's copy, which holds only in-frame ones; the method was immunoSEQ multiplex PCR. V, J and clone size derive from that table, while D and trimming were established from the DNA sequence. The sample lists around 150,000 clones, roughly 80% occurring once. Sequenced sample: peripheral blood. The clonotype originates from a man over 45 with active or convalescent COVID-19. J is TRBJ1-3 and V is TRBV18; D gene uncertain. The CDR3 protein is CASSPQEGFGNTIYF. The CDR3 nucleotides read TGTGCCAGCTCACCACAGGAGGGCTTTGGAAACACCATATATTTT.